This TCR beta chain stems from a study of patients and donors after allogeneic stem cell transplantation. The CDR3 totals 15 residues. V trimming: 3 bases; J trimming: 2 bases; junction bases outside the gene matches: 5. In TCRdb, the RT-PCR reads were re-called with MiXCR into one record per CDR3 protein. This sample has 150,000 to 250,000 distinct CDR3 sequences, with around 41% found just once. The chain has TRBV12-3 or TRBV12-4 and TRBJ2-5, with 8 bases aligning to TRBD2. Input material: blood, either unsorted or a sorted T cell fraction (not recorded which). The source of this sequence is a human donor who was either an allogeneic HSCT recipient or a stem cell or donor lymphocyte infusion donor (not recorded which). It is not recorded whose cells these are; they may come from a transplant donor. CDR3 amino acids: CASSFAAGDQETQYF. The DNA for the CDR3 is TGTGCCAGCAGTTTTGCAGCGGGGGATCAAGAGACCCAGTACTTC.